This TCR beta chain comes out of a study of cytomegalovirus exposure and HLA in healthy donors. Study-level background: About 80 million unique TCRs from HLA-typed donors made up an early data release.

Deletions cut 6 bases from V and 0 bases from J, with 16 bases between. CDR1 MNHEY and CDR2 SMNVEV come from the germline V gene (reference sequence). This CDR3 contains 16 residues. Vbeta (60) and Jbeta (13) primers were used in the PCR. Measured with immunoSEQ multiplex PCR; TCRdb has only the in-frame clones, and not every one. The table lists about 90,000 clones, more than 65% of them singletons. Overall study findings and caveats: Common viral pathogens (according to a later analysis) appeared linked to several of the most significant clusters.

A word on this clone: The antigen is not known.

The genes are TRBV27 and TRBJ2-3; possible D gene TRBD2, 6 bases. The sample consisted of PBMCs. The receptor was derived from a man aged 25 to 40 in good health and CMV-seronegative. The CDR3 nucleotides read TGTGCCAGCAGCACCGCCGGGGGATCTAGCACAGATACGCAGTATTTT. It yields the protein CASSTAGGSSTDTQYF.